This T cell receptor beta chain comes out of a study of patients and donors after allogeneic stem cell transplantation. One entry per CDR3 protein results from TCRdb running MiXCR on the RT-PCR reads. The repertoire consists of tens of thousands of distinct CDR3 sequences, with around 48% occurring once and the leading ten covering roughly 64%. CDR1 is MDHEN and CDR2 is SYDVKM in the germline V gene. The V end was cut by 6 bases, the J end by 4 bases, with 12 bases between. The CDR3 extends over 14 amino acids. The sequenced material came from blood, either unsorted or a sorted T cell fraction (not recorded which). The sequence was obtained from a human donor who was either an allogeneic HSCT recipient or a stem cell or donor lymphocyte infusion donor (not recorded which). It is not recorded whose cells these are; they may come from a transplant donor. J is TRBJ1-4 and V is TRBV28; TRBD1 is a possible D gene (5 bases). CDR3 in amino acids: CASSLGPFNEKLFF. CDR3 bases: TGTGCCAGCAGCTTGGGGCCTTTTAATGAAAAACTGTTTTTT.